The next 14 T cell receptor beta chains were all read from a single sample in a study of vaccination effects on CD4 cells after COVID-19. Antigen-specific CD4+ T cell clonotypes were called by their expansion after viral peptide-pool culture in ViraFEST. Subsequent to roughly 10 days of culture, CD4+ T cells were isolated. In the vaccine recipients, nucleocapsid antibodies were negative and there was no prior SARS-CoV-2 infection. Antigens of these TCRs are unknown. Clones were read by immunoSEQ multiplex PCR, and TCRdb kept only the in-frame ones, dropping some. Of tens of thousands of clones in the sample, 70% to 80% were seen once. Specimen: CD4+ T cells from PBMCs cultured with HCoV-NL63 spike peptides, collected before COVID-19 vaccination. These receptors originate from a human donor who received a COVID-19 vaccine.

This sequence joins TRBV14 and TRBJ1-1; 11 nucleotides line up with TRBD1. The CDR3 is 13 residues long. Germline V gene data show CDR1 as SGHDN and CDR2 as FVKESK. The V segment lost 3 bases and the J segment 8 bases; nucleotides outside the gene matches: 2. CDR3: CASSQDRGREAFF. CDR3 nucleotides: TGTGCCAGCAGCCAGGACAGGGGGCGAGAAGCTTTCTTT.

CDR3 bases: TGTGCCAGCAGCCCCGGGTTATTAGGGTACGAGCAGTACGTC. Its protein product is CASSPGLLGYEQYV. The chain carries TRBV7-2 and TRBJ2-7; no definite D call. Trimming took off 5 bases at V and 4 bases at J, with 15 bases between the two ends. The CDR3 is 14 residues long. Germline V gene sequence: CDR1 SGHTA, CDR2 FQGNSA.

The V and J genes are TRBV6-5 and TRBJ2-1, with D hard to call. The CDR3 length is 14 residues. Germline assignment: CDR1 MNHEY and CDR2 SVGAGI. Trimming cost V 8 bases and J 5 bases, with 16 bases left between them. CDR3 in DNA: TGTGCCAGCCAACGGTCTAGTGCTAACAATGAGCAGTTCTTC. Its translation is CASQRSSANNEQFF.

This rearrangement joins TRBV5-1 to TRBJ1-5, with 9 positions matching TRBD1. V trimming: 4 bases; J trimming: 8 bases; junction bases outside the gene matches: 7. The CDR3 runs to 14 residues. The germline CDR1 and CDR2 sequences are SGHRS and YFSETQ. The CDR3 nucleotides are TGCGCCAGCAGCCGGGGGGACAGGGAAGAGCCCCAGCATTTT. It is translated as CASSRGDREEPQHF.

The CDR3 spells CASSRGGWRETQYF. DNA of the CDR3: TGTGCCAGCAGCAGGGGGGGTTGGCGAGAGACCCAGTACTTC. The J gene is TRBJ2-5, the V gene TRBV14; tentative D call: TRBD2 (7 bases). Trimming pared 5 bases from V and 4 bases from J, leaving 14 bases between. Germline V gene sequence: CDR1 SGHDN, CDR2 FVKESK. CDR3 size: 14 residues.

The genes are TRBV5-5 and TRBJ1-2; 8 nucleotides align to TRBD1. Germline V gene data show CDR1 as SGHKS and CDR2 as YYEKEE (reference sequence). This CDR3 has 16 residues. Unmatched junction bases numbered 9, after V lost 1 base and J lost 4 bases. DNA of the CDR3: TGTGCCAGCAGCTTGCTTTTAACAGGGGGGAGCTATGGCTACACCTTC. This translates into CASSLLLTGGSYGYTF.

DNA of the CDR3: TGTGCCAGCAGCAAGAGTTGGGACAGGGAAACAGATACGCAGTATTTT. Protein: CASSKSWDRETDTQYF. V gene TRBV7-2 combines with J gene TRBJ2-3; 9 positions agree with TRBD1. The ends lost 5 bases at V and 3 bases at J; junction bases unmatched: 9. This CDR3 is 16 amino acids long. Germline CDR1 and CDR2: SGHTA and FQGNSA.

The CDR3 coding sequence is TGTGCCAGCTCACCAAATGGGAAGGCCCAGTACTTC. Translation: CASSPNGKAQYF. The rearrangement links TRBV18 to TRBJ2-5; D ambiguous. The germline CDR1 and CDR2 sequences are KGHSH and LQKENI. The V end was cut by 2 bases, the J end by 9 bases, with 10 bases between. This CDR3 spans 12 amino acids.

The chain combines TRBV18 with TRBJ1-1; the D gene is possibly TRBD1 (6 bases). This CDR3 region has 15 residues. The germline gives CDR1 KGHSH, CDR2 LQKENI. Trimming shortened V by 3 bases and J by 1 base, and 12 bases separated the two germline ends. In DNA form, the CDR3 reads TGTGCCAGCTCACCCTCGACAGGAAAGAACACTGAAGCTTTCTTT. The encoded protein is CASSPSTGKNTEAFF. The full variable domain, rest sourced from reference TRBV18 and TRBJ1-1, is NAGVMQNPRHLVRRRGQEARLRCSPMKGHSHVYWYRQLPEEGLKFMVYLQKENIIDESGMPKERFSAEFPKEGPSILRIQQVVRGDSAAYFCASSPSTGKNTEAFFGQGTRLTVV.

The V and J genes are TRBV19 and TRBJ1-2; D not resolved. From germline, CDR1 is LNHDA and CDR2 SQIVND (reference sequence). V lost 6 bases and J lost 3, with 14 bases in between. This CDR3 spans 14 amino acids. The CDR3 reads CASRAGSLYYGYTF. CDR3 coding DNA: TGTGCCAGTAGGGCGGGATCCCTGTACTATGGCTACACCTTC.

This clone showed up just once. V is TRBV7-2 and J is TRBJ2-5; TRBD1 might be the D (6 bases). Deletions cut 4 bases from V and 4 bases from J, with 16 bases between. This CDR3 region has 15 residues. CDR1 and CDR2 from the germline V gene are SGHTA and FQGNSA. CDR3 loop: CASSSQLQGRETQYF. CDR3 nucleotide sequence: TGTGCCAGCAGCTCCCAGCTCCAGGGGAGAGAGACCCAGTACTTC.

This rearrangement joins TRBV3-1 (or the pseudogene TRBV3-2) to TRBJ1-4, with a tentative D call TRBD1 (6 bases). This CDR3 spans 16 amino acids. V was cut by 3 bases and J by 5 bases, with 16 bases left in between. Germline V lookup: CDR1 LGHDT, CDR2 YNNKEL (reference sequence). CDR3 sequence: CASSHYPGTLNEKLFF. CDR3 nucleotides: TGTGCCAGCAGCCATTACCCCGGGACACTAAATGAAAAACTGTTTTTT.

This clone came up a few times. The chain employs TRBV6-6 and TRBJ1-2, with D perhaps matching TRBD1 (6 bases). V lost 7 bases, J lost 1 base, and 13 bases lay in between. Germline V lookup: CDR1 MNHNY, CDR2 SVGAGI (reference sequence). The CDR3 has 14 amino acids. The CDR3: CASTLQGLNYGYTF. DNA of the CDR3: TGTGCCAGCACCCTACAGGGACTTAACTATGGCTACACCTTC.

J is TRBJ2-2 and V is TRBV24-1, with 10 positions matching TRBD1. This CDR3 spans 14 amino acids. J lost 4 bases, V lost 11 bases, and 6 bases had no gene match. The V gene's germline CDR1 is KGHDR and CDR2 SFDVKD. CDR3 nucleotide sequence: TGTGCCAGTGGGGGACAGGGGCTCACCGGGGAGCTGTTTTTT. Translating gives CASGGQGLTGELFF.